This record covers a single T cell receptor (beta chain). What it binds is unknown. The germline gives CDR1 SGHTS, CDR2 YDEGEE. V lost 0 bases and J 4 bases, leaving 14 bases between the germline ends. This CDR3 has 15 amino acids. Clones were read by immunoSEQ multiplex PCR, and TCRdb kept only the in-frame ones, dropping some. The sample lists some 6,000 clones, around four fifths seen once, with roughly 30% in the top ten. Busulfan-fludarabine conditioning, marrow transplant, and cyclophosphamide on days +3 and +4 were administered. The sample belongs to a study of T cells after posttransplantation cyclophosphamide. Study conclusions and caveats: Later post-transplant blood repertoires were often dominated by donor CD8+ memory clones. TRB clonality was highly associated with recipient CMV seropositivity and reactivation.

This chain connects TRBV5-8 to TRBJ2-7; D might be TRBD1 (5 bases). This receptor was identified in a female patient aged 50-65 years who received an allogeneic stem cell transplant from a related donor, was CMV-positive, and had no GVHD. Part of the T cells may come from the graft donor. The specimen comprised CD8+ T cells sorted from PBMCs, sampled around 1,300 days after allogeneic stem cell transplant with posttransplant cyclophosphamide. CDR3 sequence reads: CASSLADNPWYEQYF. The DNA of the CDR3 is TGTGCCAGCAGCTTGGCGGACAACCCGTGGTACGAGCAGTACTTC.